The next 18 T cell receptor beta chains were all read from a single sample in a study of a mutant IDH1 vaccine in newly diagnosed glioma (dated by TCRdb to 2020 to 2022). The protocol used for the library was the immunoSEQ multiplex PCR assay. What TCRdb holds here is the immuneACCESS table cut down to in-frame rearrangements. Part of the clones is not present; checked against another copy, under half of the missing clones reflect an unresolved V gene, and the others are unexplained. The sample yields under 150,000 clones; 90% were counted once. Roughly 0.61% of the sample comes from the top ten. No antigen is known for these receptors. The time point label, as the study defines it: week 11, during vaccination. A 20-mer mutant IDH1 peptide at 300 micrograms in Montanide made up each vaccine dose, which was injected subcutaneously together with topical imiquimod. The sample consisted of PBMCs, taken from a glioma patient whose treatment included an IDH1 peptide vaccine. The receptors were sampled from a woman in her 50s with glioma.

Here the CDR3 reads CASSQDLLDSQFF. The CDR3 DNA follows: TGTGCCAGCAGCCAAGACCTGTTGGACTCGCAGTTCTTC. The chain has TRBV14 and TRBJ2-1, with D possibly TRBD2 on 5 matching bases. There are 13 residues in the CDR3. Trimming pared 0 bases from V and 12 bases from J, leaving 12 bases between. The germline gives CDR1 SGHDN, CDR2 FVKESK.

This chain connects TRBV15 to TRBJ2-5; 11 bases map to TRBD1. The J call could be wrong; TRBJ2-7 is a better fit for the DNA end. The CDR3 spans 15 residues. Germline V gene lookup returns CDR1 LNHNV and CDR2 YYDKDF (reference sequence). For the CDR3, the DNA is TGTGCCACCAGCACCTCGGACAGGGGGCACAACGAGCAGTACTTC. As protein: CATSTSDRGHNEQYF.

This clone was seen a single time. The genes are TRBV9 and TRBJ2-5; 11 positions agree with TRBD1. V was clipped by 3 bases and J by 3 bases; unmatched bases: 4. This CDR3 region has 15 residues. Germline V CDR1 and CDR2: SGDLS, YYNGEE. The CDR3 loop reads CASSGWDRGEETQYF. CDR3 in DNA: TGTGCCAGCAGCGGCTGGGACAGGGGGGAAGAGACCCAGTACTTC.

The CDR3 coding sequence is TGTGCCAGCAGCTCCCCCAAATCAGAGCAGGGGGCAGGGACCCAGTACTTC. Its protein product is CASSSPKSEQGAGTQYF. The chain couples TRBV7-8 to TRBJ2-5; TRBD1 aligns across 8 bases. With V trimmed by 4 bases and J by 7 bases, 17 bases remained unmatched. Per germline, CDR1 SGHVS and CDR2 FQNEAQ. The CDR3 is 17 residues long. Full variable domain (outside the CDR3, taken from reference TRBV7-8 and TRBJ2-5): GAGVSQSPRYKVAKRGQDVALRCDPISGHVSLFWYQQALGQGPEFLTYFQNEAQLDKSGLPSDRFFAERPEGSVSTLKIQRTQQEDSAVYLCASSSPKSEQGAGTQYFGPGTRLLVL.

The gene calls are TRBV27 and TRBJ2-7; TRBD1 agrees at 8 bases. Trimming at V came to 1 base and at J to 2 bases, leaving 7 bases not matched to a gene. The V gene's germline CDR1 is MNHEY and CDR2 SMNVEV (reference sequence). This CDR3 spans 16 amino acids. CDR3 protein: CASSLLPGTGTYEQYF. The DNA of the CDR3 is TGTGCCAGCAGTTTATTGCCGGGGACAGGTACCTACGAGCAGTACTTC.

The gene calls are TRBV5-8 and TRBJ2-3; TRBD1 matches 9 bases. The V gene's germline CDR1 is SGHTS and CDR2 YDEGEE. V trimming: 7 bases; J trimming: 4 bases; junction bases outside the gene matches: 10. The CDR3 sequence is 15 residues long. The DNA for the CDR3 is TGTGCCAGCGGCACCGGGACAGGGCGCCCAGATACGCAGTATTTT. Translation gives CASGTGTGRPDTQYF.

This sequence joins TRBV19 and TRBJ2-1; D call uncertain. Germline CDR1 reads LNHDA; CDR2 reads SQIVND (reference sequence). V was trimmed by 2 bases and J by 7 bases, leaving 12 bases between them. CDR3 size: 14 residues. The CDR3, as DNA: TGTGCCAGTAGTATAATAATCCCGGCAAATGAGCAGTTCTTC. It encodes CASSIIIPANEQFF.

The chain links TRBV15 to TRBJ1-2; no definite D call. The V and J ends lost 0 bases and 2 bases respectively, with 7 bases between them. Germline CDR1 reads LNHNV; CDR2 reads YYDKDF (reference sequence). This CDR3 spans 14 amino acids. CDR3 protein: CATSRDPLNYGYTF. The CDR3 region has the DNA TGTGCCACCAGCAGAGATCCCCTCAACTATGGCTACACCTTC.

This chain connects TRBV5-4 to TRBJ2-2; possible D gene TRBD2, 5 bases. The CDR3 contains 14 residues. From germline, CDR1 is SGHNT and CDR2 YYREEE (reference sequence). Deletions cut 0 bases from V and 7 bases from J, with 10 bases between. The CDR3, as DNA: TGTGCCAGCAGCTTGGAACGGGATTACGGGGAGCTGTTTTTT. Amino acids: CASSLERDYGELFF. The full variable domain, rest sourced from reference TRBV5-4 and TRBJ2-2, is ETGVTQSPTHLIKTRGQQVTLRCSSQSGHNTVSWYQQALGQGPQFIFQYYREEENGRGNFPPRFSGLQFPNYSSELNVNALELDDSALYLCASSLERDYGELFFGEGSRLTVL.

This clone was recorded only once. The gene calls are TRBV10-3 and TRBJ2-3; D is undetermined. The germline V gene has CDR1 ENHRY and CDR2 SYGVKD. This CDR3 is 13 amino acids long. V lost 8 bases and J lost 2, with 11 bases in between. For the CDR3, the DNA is TGTGCCATCCTCTTGTCTAACACAGATACGCAGTATTTT. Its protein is CAILLSNTDTQYF.

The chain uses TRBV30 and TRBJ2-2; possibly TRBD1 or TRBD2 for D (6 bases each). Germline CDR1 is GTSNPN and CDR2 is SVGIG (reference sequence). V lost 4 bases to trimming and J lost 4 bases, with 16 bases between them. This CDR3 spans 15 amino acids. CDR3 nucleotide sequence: TGTGCCTGGACATCGGGGGCTGAGGGCACCGGGGAGCTGTTTTTT. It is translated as CAWTSGAEGTGELFF.

CDR3 loop: CASSYSGHSNQPQHF. In nucleotides, the CDR3 is TGTGCCAGCAGTTACTCGGGGCATAGCAATCAGCCCCAGCATTTT. The chain is built from TRBV6-6 and TRBJ1-5; D might be TRBD1 (5 bases). The germline V and J ends were trimmed by 0 bases and 0 bases, with 6 bases remaining between them. The CDR3 extends over 15 amino acids. Germline CDR1 reads MNHNY; CDR2 reads SVGAGI (reference sequence).

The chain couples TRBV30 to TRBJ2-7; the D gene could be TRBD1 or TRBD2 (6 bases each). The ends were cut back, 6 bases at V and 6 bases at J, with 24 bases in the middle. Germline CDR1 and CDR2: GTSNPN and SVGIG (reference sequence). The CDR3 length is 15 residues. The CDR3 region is CACTRLSGAAGEQYF. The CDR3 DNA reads TGTGCCTGCACAAGGTTGTCGGGGGCTGCGGGCGAGCAGTACTTC.

Here the CDR3 reads CASTRGQNTGELFF. The CDR3, as DNA: TGTGCCAGCACCAGGGGGCAGAACACCGGGGAGCTGTTTTTT. The chain couples TRBV28 to TRBJ2-2, with TRBD1 identical over 8 bases. J lost 1 base, V lost 7 bases, and 2 bases had no gene match. The CDR3 length is 14 residues. The germline V gene encodes CDR1 MDHEN and CDR2 SYDVKM.

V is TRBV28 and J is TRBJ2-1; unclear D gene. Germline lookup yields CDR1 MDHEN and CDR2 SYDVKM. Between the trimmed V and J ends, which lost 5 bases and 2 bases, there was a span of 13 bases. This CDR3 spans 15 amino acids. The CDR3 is CASSPTTTPYNEQFF. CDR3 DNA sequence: TGTGCCAGCAGTCCCACTACCACCCCCTACAATGAGCAGTTCTTC.

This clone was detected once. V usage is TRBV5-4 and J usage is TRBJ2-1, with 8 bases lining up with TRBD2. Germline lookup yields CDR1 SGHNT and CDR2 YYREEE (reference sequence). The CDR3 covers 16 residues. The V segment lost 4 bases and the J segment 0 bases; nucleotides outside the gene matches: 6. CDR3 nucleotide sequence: TGTGCCAGCAGCACCGGGGGGGGGAGCTCCTACAATGAGCAGTTCTTC. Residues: CASSTGGGSSYNEQFF.

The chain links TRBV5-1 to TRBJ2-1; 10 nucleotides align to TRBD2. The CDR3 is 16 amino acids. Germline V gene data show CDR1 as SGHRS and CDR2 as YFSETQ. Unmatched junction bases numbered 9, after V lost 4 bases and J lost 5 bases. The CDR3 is CASSPTAGGGNNEQFF. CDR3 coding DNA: TGCGCCAGCAGCCCGACAGCGGGAGGGGGGAACAATGAGCAGTTCTTC.

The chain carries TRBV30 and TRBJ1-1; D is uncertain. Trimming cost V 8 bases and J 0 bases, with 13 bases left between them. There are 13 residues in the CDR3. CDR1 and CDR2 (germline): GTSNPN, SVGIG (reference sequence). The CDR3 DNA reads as TGTGCCGGAACGCCACCCTTGAACACTGAAGCTTTCTTT. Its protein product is CAGTPPLNTEAFF.